This T cell receptor beta chain was obtained from a study of CD8 T cells in ankylosing spondylitis. The length of the CDR3 is 14 residues. V lost 4 bases and J lost 2, with 11 bases in between. CDR1 and CDR2 (germline): SGHRS, YFSETQ. This clonotype was seen ten or more times. The antigen is unknown. Points from the study as a whole: Disease-linked clones were found to be CD8+ and relatively rare in peripheral blood.

TCRdb passed the 5' RACE reads through MiXCR, listing each CDR3 protein once. The sample has 200,000 to 250,000 distinct CDR3 sequences, approximately 10% seen once; the top ten hold about 20%. This TCR was recovered from a male donor with ankylosing spondylitis or in good health (not recorded which). The rearrangement joins TRBV5-1 to TRBJ2-3, with D perhaps being TRBD1 or TRBD2 (6 bases each). The sample was blood, either unsorted or a sorted T cell fraction (not recorded which). The CDR3 reads CASSRGDDTDTQYF. The CDR3 DNA sequence: TGCGCCAGCAGCAGGGGGGACGACACAGATACGCAGTATTTT.